This T cell receptor beta chain comes out of a study of blood T cell repertoires in COVID-19. About the study: The analysed material was cDNA or gDNA that came from T cells, B-cell-depleted T cells, or PBMCs.

The CDR3 is made up of 16 amino acids. The V gene's germline CDR1 is SGHKS and CDR2 YYEKEE (reference sequence). V lost 4 bases and J lost 6; bases outside the gene matches: 11. As handled by the study authors: Nucleated cell number was recorded as an estimate derived from reference gene primer amplification. Assay used: immunoSEQ multiplex PCR; TCRdb lists only in-frame clones, some missing. V and J calls and clone size are given by that table; D and trimming were obtained from the DNA. The sample lists 90,000 to 110,000 clones, around 74% seen once, with roughly a fifth in the top ten. The chain recombines TRBV5-5 with TRBJ1-4; 8 nucleotides agree with TRBD1. The specimen was peripheral blood. This clonotype was sampled from a woman in her 70s with acute or convalescent COVID-19. This CDR3 is CASSPQGARDYEKLFF. The CDR3 coding sequence is TGTGCCAGCAGCCCCCAGGGGGCTCGCGACTATGAAAAACTGTTTTTT.